This entry lists 13 T cell receptor beta chains sequenced from one sample in a study of T cells after posttransplantation cyclophosphamide. The data were produced by immunoSEQ multiplex PCR, yet TCRdb's version contains in-frame clones alone and is incomplete. The repertoire yields about 25,000 clones, none seen only once; the top ten contain 1.5% to 2%. Busulfan-fludarabine conditioning, marrow transplant, and cyclophosphamide on days +3 and +4 were administered. Sample: PBMCs, taken after allogeneic stem cell transplant with posttransplant cyclophosphamide. The source is a male patient in his late teens or twenties who received an allogeneic stem cell transplant from a related donor, was CMV-positive, and had no GVHD. The graft donor may have given rise to some T cells.

This clone was seen repeatedly, ten times or more. The chain uses TRBV6-5 and TRBJ1-1, with D possibly being TRBD1 (6 bases). The germline V gene has CDR1 MNHEY and CDR2 SVGAGI. V was trimmed by 5 bases and J by 8 bases, leaving 15 bases between them. This CDR3 is 13 amino acids long. The CDR3 bases are TGTGCCAGCAGTGTAAACAGGGTAAAGGAAGCTTTCTTT. Protein: CASSVNRVKEAFF.

The chain employs TRBV21-1 and TRBJ2-5; the table's D call, TRBD1, was not checked against the DNA. TRBV21-1 is given as a pseudogene. The CDR3 consists of 16 residues. CDR3 in DNA: TGTGCCAGCAGCAAAGACTGGACAGGGTGGGTCGAGACCCAGTACTTC. Protein: CASSKDWTGWVETQYF.

The sample holds many counts of this clone. The V gene is TRBV30, the J gene TRBJ2-1; D possibly corresponds to TRBD2 (6 bases). The CDR3 runs 16 residues. The germline V gene encodes CDR1 GTSNPN and CDR2 SVGIG (reference sequence). Trimming took off 4 bases at V and 9 bases at J, with 25 bases between the two ends. The CDR3 is CAWTRLLASSYGEQFF. Written as DNA, the CDR3 is TGTGCCTGGACGAGGCTTCTAGCGTCGTCGTATGGTGAGCAGTTCTTC.

This clone was detected many times. The V gene is TRBV28, the J gene TRBJ1-5; TRBD1 matches at 9 bases. There are 15 residues in the CDR3. With V trimmed by 4 bases and J by 5 bases, 6 bases remained unmatched. The germline V gene has CDR1 MDHEN and CDR2 SYDVKM. The CDR3 protein is CASSSGQGSHQPQHF. Written as DNA, the CDR3 is TGTGCCAGCAGTTCCGGACAGGGGTCCCATCAGCCCCAGCATTTT.

This clone was detected many times. This rearrangement joins TRBV5-1 to TRBJ1-3; TRBD1 matches 7 bases. With 0 bases clipped from V and 4 bases from J, the junction kept 7 bases outside the gene matches. CDR1 and CDR2 (germline): SGHRS, YFSETQ. The CDR3 length is 16 residues. CDR3 sequence (DNA): TGCGCCAGCAGCTTGGATGTGACAGGGTCCGGAAACACCATATATTTT. Translating it yields CASSLDVTGSGNTIYF.

The table lists this clone with many counts. CDR3 sequence reads: CASSQTPGLAGGEQFF. The CDR3 bases are TGCGCCAGCAGCCAGACTCCGGGACTAGCGGGGGGTGAGCAGTTCTTC. The V gene is TRBV4-1, the J gene TRBJ2-1; 15 bases are a match to TRBD2. V was clipped by 3 bases and J by 9 bases; unmatched bases: 6. Germline loops: CDR1 MGHRA, CDR2 YSYEKL. The CDR3 is 16 amino acids.

This clone was seen many times. The chain carries TRBV4-2 and TRBJ2-7; TRBD1 is a possible D gene (5 bases). CDR3 length: 12 amino acids. Germline values: CDR1 LGHNA, CDR2 YNFKEQ. V lost 1 base, J lost 6 bases, and 7 bases lay in between. The DNA for the CDR3 is TGTGCCAGCAGCCAAGTAGGGGTCGAGCAGTACTTC. Its translation: CASSQVGVEQYF.

This clone came up a few times. The chain's CDR3 is CASSFWERNQETQYF. The CDR3 nucleotides read TGTGCCAGCAGTTTCTGGGAGCGAAACCAAGAGACCCAGTACTTC. The rearrangement uses TRBV28 and TRBJ2-5, with a weak D call TRBD2 (5 bases). Deletions cut 3 bases from V and 0 bases from J, with 11 bases between. Per germline, CDR1 MDHEN and CDR2 SYDVKM. This CDR3 comprises 15 residues.

The sample holds many counts of this clone. The chain is built from TRBV2 and TRBJ2-3, with D perhaps matching TRBD2 (6 bases). CDR1 is SNHLY, CDR2 FYNNEI, per germline. CDR3 length: 13 residues. Trimming removed 7 bases at V and 6 bases at J, with 14 bases between. The CDR3 sequence: CASMTRRGDTQYF. The DNA for the CDR3 is TGTGCCAGCATGACTAGACGAGGGGATACGCAGTATTTT.

This clone showed up many times. The rearrangement links TRBV19 to TRBJ1-6, with a tentative D call TRBD1 (5 bases). V shed 7 bases and J shed 7 bases, with 17 bases lying between them. Per germline, CDR1 LNHDA and CDR2 SQIVND (reference sequence). The CDR3 is 15 amino acids. The DNA of the CDR3 is TGTGCCAGTATCACGACAGCCGGCGGAAATTCACCCCTCCACTTT. It specifies CASITTAGGNSPLHF.

Ten or more counts support this clone. This chain joins TRBV4-1 and TRBJ2-7, with D tentatively TRBD2 (5 bases). CDR1 is MGHRA and CDR2 is YSYEKL in the germline V gene. V was cut by 0 bases and J by 7 bases, with 10 bases left in between. CDR3 length: 13 residues. CDR3 sequence: CASSQERSGEQYF. As DNA, the CDR3 is TGCGCCAGCAGCCAAGAAAGGTCGGGGGAGCAGTACTTC.

This clone has ten or more counts. This chain links TRBV5-1 with TRBJ2-7; 8 bases are a match to TRBD1. This CDR3 is 12 amino acids long. CDR1 and CDR2 (germline): SGHRS, YFSETQ. Trimming at V came to 6 bases and at J to 5 bases, leaving 4 bases not matched to a gene. This chain's CDR3 is CASIGQGNEQYF. CDR3 DNA sequence: TGCGCCAGCATCGGACAGGGAAACGAGCAGTACTTC.

This clone has ten or more counts. The rearrangement joins TRBV7-2 to TRBJ2-2, with 10 bases identical to TRBD2. The V gene end was trimmed by 6 bases and the J gene end by 1 base; junction bases not matched to a gene: 8. The CDR3 extends over 17 amino acids. Germline CDR1 reads SGHTA; CDR2 reads FQGNSA. The CDR3 coding sequence is TGTGCCAGCAGAAATCAGCGGGAGGGTCGGAACACCGGGGAGCTGTTTTTT. As protein: CASRNQREGRNTGELFF.